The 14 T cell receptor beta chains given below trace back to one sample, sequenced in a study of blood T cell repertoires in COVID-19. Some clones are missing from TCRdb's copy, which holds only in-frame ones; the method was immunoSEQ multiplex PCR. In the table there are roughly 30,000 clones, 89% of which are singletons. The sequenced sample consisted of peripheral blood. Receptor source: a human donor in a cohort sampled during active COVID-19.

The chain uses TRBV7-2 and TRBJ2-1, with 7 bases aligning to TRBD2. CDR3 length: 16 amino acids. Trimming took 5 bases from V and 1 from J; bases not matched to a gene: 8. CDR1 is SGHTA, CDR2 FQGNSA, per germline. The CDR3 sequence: CASSLSGVGSYNEQFF. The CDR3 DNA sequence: TGTGCCAGCAGCCTAAGCGGGGTAGGGTCCTACAATGAGCAGTTCTTC.

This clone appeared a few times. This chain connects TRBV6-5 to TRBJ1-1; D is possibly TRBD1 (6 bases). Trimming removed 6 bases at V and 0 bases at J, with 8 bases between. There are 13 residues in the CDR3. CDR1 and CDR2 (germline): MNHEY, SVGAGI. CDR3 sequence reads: CASSWTVNTEAFF. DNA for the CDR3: TGTGCCAGCAGCTGGACAGTGAACACTGAAGCTTTCTTT.

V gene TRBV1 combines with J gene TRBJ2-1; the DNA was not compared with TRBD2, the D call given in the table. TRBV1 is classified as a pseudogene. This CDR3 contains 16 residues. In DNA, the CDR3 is TGCACCAGCAGCCAAGATGGGGGGAGCCGCTACAATGAGCAGTTCTTC. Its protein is CTSSQDGGSRYNEQFF.

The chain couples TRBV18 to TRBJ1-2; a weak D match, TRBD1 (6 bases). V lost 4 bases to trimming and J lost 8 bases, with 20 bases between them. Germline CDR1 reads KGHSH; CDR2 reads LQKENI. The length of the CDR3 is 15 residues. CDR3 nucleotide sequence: TGTGCCAGCTCACGGGGGGGCAGCCCGAGAGGAGGCTACACCTTC. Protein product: CASSRGGSPRGGYTF.

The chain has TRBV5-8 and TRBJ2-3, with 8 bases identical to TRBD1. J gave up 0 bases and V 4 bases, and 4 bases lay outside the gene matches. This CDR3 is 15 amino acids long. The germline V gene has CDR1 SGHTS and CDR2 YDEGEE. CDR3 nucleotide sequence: TGTGCCAGCAGCCGTACAGGGGGGAGCACAGATACGCAGTATTTT. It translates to CASSRTGGSTDTQYF.

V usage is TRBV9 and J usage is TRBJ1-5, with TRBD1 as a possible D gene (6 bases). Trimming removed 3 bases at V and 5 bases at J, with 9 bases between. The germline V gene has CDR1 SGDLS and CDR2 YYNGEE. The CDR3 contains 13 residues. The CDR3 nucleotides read TGTGCCAGCAGCGAGGCAGGGGATCAGCCCCAGCATTTT. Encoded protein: CASSEAGDQPQHF.

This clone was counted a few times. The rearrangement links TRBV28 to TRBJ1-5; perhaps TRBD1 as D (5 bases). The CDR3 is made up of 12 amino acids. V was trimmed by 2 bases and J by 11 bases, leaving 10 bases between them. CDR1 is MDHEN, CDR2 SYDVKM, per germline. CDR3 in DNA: TGTGCCAGCAGTTTAGGGGGGAGAGCCCAGCATTTT. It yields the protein CASSLGGRAQHF.

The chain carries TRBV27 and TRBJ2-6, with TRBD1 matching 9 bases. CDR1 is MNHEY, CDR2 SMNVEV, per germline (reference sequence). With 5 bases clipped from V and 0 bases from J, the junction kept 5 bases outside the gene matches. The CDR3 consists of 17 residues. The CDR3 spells CASSPGTGFSGANVLTF. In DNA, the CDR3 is TGTGCCAGCAGTCCCGGGACAGGGTTCTCTGGGGCCAACGTCCTGACTTTC.

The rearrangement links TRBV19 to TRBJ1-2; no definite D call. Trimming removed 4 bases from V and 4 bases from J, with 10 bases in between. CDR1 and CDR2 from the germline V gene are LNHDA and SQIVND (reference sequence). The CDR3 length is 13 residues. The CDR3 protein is CASSRGEIYGYTF. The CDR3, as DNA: TGTGCCAGTAGTAGAGGCGAAATCTATGGCTACACCTTC.

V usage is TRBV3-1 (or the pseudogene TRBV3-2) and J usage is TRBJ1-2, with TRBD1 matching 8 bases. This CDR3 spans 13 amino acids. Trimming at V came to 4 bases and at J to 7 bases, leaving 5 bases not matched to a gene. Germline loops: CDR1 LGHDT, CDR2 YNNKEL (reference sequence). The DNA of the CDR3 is TGTGCCAGCAGCCCCGGGACAGGCGGTGGCTACACCTTC. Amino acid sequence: CASSPGTGGGYTF.

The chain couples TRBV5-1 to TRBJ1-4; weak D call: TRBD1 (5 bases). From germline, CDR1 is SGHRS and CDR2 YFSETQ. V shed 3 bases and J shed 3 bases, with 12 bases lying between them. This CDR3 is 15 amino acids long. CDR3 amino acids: CASSSSGFSNEKLFF. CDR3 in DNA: TGCGCCAGCAGCTCCTCAGGGTTTTCTAATGAAAAACTGTTTTTT.

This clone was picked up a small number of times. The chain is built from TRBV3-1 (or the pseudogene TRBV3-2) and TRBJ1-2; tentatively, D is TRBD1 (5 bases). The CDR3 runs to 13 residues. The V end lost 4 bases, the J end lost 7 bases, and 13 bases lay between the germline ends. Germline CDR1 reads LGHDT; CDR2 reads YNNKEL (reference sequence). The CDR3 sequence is CASSPDGGSGYTF. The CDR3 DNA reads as TGTGCCAGCAGCCCAGACGGGGGAAGTGGCTACACCTTC.

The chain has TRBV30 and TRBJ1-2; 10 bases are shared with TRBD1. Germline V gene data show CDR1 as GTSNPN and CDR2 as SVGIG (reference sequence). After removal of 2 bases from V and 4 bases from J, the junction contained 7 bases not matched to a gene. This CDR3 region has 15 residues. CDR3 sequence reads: CAWSPPGQGIYGYTF. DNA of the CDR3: TGTGCCTGGAGTCCTCCGGGACAGGGGATCTATGGCTACACCTTC.

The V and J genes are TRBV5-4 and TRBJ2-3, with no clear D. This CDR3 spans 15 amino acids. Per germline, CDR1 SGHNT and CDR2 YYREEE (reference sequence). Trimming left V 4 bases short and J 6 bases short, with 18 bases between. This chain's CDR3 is CASSPYMPREDTQYF. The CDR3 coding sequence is TGTGCCAGCAGCCCGTATATGCCTCGCGAGGATACGCAGTATTTT.